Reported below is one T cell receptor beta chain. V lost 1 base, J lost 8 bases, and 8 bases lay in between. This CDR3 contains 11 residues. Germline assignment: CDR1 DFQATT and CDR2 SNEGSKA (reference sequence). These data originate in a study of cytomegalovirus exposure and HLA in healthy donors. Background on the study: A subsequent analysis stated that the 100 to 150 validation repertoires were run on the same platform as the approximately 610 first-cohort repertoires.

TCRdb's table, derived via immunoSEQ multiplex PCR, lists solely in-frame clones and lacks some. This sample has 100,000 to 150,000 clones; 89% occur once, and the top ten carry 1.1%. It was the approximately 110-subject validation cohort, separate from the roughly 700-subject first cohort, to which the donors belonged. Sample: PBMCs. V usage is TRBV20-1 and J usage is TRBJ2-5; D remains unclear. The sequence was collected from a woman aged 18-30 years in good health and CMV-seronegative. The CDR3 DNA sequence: TGCAGTGCTAGAGGAACATATACCCAGTACTTC. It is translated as CSARGTYTQYF.